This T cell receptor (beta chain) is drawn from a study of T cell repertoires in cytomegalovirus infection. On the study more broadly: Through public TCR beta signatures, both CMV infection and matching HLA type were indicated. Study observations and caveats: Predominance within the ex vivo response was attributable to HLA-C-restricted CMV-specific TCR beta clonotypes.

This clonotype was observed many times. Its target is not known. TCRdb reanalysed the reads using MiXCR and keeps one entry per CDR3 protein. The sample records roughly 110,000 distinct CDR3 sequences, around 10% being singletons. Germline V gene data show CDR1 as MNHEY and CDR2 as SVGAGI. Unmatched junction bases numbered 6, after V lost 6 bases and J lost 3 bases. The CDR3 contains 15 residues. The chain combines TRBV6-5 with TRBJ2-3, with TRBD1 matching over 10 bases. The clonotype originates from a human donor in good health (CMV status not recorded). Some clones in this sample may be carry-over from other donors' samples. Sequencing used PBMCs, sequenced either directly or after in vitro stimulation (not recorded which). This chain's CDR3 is CASRGQGRMTDTQYF. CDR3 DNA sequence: TGTGCCAGCAGGGGACAGGGGAGGATGACAGATACGCAGTATTTT.